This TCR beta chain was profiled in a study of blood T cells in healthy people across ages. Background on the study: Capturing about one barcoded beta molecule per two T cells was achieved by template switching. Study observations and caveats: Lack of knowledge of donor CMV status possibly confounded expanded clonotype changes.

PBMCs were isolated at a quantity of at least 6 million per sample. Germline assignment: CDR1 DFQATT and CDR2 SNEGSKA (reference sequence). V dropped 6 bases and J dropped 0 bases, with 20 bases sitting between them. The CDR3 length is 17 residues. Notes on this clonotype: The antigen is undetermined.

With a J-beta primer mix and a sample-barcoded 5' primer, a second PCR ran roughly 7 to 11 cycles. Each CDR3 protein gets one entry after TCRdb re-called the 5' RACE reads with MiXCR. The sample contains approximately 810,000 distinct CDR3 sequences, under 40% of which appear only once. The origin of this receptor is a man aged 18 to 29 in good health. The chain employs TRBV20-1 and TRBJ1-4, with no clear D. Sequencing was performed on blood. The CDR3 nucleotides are TGCAGTGCGATAGAGCCCATGGAGGACCCAACTAATGAAAAACTGTTTTTT. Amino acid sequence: CSAIEPMEDPTNEKLFF.